This T cell receptor beta chain is drawn from a study of early T cells in non-severe SARS-CoV-2 infection (dated by TCRdb to 2020 to 2023). As for the study more broadly: Because TCR sequencing was done on bulk RNA from unsorted whole blood, the alpha and beta chains could not be paired.

This was a case-control study nested in a cohort of healthcare workers in London, UK, who had nasopharyngeal swab PCR tests and blood samples taken every week. Between 23 and 31 March 2020, the week of the UK lockdown, healthcare workers were enrolled and then followed up weekly for as long as 16 weeks. Library preparation employed 5' RACE. TCRdb shows the sequencer as NextSeq 500. Unique molecular identifiers were attached to individual cDNA molecules in the TCR library protocol so that sequencing error and PCR bias could be corrected. TCR alpha and beta chains were both sequenced, and the abundances of alpha and beta sequences in each sample were closely correlated with each other. As for how the authors treated the data: V gene, J gene and CDR3 annotation of TCR sequences was performed with Decombinator V4. Expanded TCRs were defined as changing significantly between any two time points under a Poisson model with p below 0.0001. Abundances of TCRs were expressed as counts per million after normalisation to the total number of TCRs sequenced in each sample. MAIT TCRs were defined by TRAV1-2 paired with TRAJ12, TRAJ20 or TRAJ33, and iNKT TCRs by TRAV10 paired with TRAJ18. A search of VDJdb, accessed on 1 November 2021, was run for TCRs annotated to CMV, EBV and SARS-CoV-2, with TCRs annotated for multiple antigens excluded. Starting from the raw public reads, TCRdb applied fastp trimming at Q25, assembled clones with MiXCR and retained in-frame beta chains. Records with the same CDR3 protein are collapsed into one entry carrying the most frequent genes and DNA. The V and J calls and clone size are TCRdb's, not the authors'. This sample is represented by 70,000 to 95,000 distinct CDR3 sequences; approximately 15% of them were singletons. The ten most abundant clones make up around 0.5% of the sample.

Inclusive of the bounding cysteine and phenylalanine, the CDR3 is 14 residues long. CDR3 DNA is the only sequence kept; it has 42 bases, read in frame from the first base. V sheds 6 bases and J sheds 2 bases, leaving 11 bases between their ends. Results and caveats for the whole study, not just this receptor: Matching against VDJdb was skewed toward anti-spike CD8 responses, likely underestimated virus-specific expansions, and missed private and CD4 specificities.

As concerns this clonotype: Its antigen specificity is not known. Within one base of it there is no much larger clone, and no base qualities were kept.

The sequence was collected from an adult who was a healthcare worker with PCR-confirmed SARS-CoV-2 infection or an uninfected control (not recorded which). The sequencing sample was made of whole blood. Recombination joined TRBV12-3 or TRBV12-4 with TRBJ2-1, and possibly TRBD1, on 6 matching bases. CDR3 protein: CASREDRPYNEQFF. The DNA sequence is as follows: TGTGCCAGCAGGGAGGACAGACCCTACAATGAGCAGTTCTTC.